The rows below give T cell receptor beta chains drawn from one sample of a study of T cell repertoires in cytomegalovirus infection. Each CDR3 protein gets one entry after TCRdb re-called the reads with MiXCR. The table includes around 94,000 distinct CDR3 sequences, more than 15% detected once. Source material: PBMCs. The source of these receptors is a human donor in good health (CMV status not recorded). Some clones in this sample may be carry-over from other donors' samples. Both conserved end residues are part of each CDR3. A D gene is named only where the DNA matches it firmly. Clone sizes are given selectively: once, few, many, or a class where the clone is expanded.

TRBV7-2	TRBJ1-1	-	medium-sized	TGTGCCAGCAGCTTCGTACAGGGAGGCACTGAAGCTTTCTTT	CASSFVQGGTEAFF
TRBV28	TRBJ2-1	-	few	TGTGCCAGCAGCCGGGGTAACAATGAGCAGTTCTTC	CASSRGNNEQFF
TRBV7-9	TRBJ1-2	TRBD1	-	TGTGCCAGCAGCTCAACAGGGGGCGGCTACACCTTC	CASSSTGGGYTF
TRBV20-1	TRBJ2-5	TRBD2	-	TGCAGTGCTACACTAGCGGGCGAGACCCAGTACTTC	CSATLAGETQYF
TRBV7-8	TRBJ2-6	-	many	TGTGCCAGCAGCTTAGGGTTCGGGGCCAACGTCCTGACTTTC	CASSLGFGANVLTF
TRBV11-1	TRBJ2-3	-	-	TGTGCCAGCAGCCGACTTATCGAGGTTACGCAGTATTTT	CASSRLIEVTQYF
TRBV15	TRBJ2-7	-	-	TGTGCCACCAGCAGAGATTTCGAGAACAGGGCCGAGCAGTACTTC	CATSRDFENRAEQYF
TRBV7-3	TRBJ2-3	TRBD2	few	TGTGCCAGCAGCTCTAGCGGGGGGGCTGCAGATACGCAGTATTTT	CASSSSGGAADTQYF
TRBV5-6	TRBJ1-1	-	-	TGTGCCAGCAGGGGGGACACGGGGGGCACTGAAGCTTTCTTT	CASRGDTGGTEAFF
TRBV6-2/TRBV6-3	TRBJ2-5	TRBD2	few	TGTGCCAGCAGCAGGGCCGGGGGGGCCCAAGAGACCCAGTACTTC	CASSRAGGAQETQYF
TRBV27	TRBJ2-7	-	-	TGTGCCAGCAGTTTATCGCGGCACTACGAGCAGTACTTC	CASSLSRHYEQYF
TRBV7-2	TRBJ2-5	-	many	TGTGCCAGCAGCCCCCCCGGAAGGGGGACCCAGTACTTC	CASSPPGRGTQYF
TRBV12-3/TRBV12-4	TRBJ1-2	-	-	TGTGCCAGCAGCTACTCTGGGGGGGGAAACTATGGCTACACCTTC	CASSYSGGGNYGYTF
TRBV7-9	TRBJ1-1	-	-	TGTGCCAGCAGTCTTGGACCGGGACTCTACACTGAAGCTTTCTTT	CASSLGPGLYTEAFF
TRBV20-1	TRBJ2-7	TRBD2	-	TGCAGTGCTACCTCTAGCGGGGGTTTATACGAGCAGTACTTC	CSATSSGGLYEQYF
TRBV14	TRBJ1-1	-	few	TGTGCCAGCAGCCAAATTCTGCAGGGAACGGCTTTCTTT	CASSQILQGTAFF
TRBV11-1	TRBJ1-1	-	-	TGTGCCAGCAGCTTGTCGAGGGGCGTTCCCACTGAAGCTTTCTTT	CASSLSRGVPTEAFF
TRBV7-2	TRBJ1-5	-	many	TGTGCCAGCAGCTTCACGGCCGATCAGCCCCAGCATTTT	CASSFTADQPQHF
TRBV11-1	TRBJ2-1	TRBD1	many	TGTGCCAGCAGTCCGCCGGGACAGGGCTACAATGAGCAGTTCTTC	CASSPPGQGYNEQFF
TRBV28	TRBJ2-2	-	-	TGTGCCAGCAGCTTGGAGGGATGGGACACCGGGGAGCTGTTTTTT	CASSLEGWDTGELFF
TRBV19	TRBJ1-2	-	few	TGTGCCAGTAGTACCCCGGGGGGGTCCGAGAGAACTGGTGGCTACACCTTC	CASSTPGGSERTGGYTF
TRBV7-9	TRBJ1-2	-	many	TGTGCCAGCAGCCCCCCCAGGGAAGACTATGGCTACACCTTC	CASSPPREDYGYTF
TRBV7-3	TRBJ2-1	-	few	TGTGCCAGCAGCTTAAACTTGGGTCGTGGTAGGGGAGGAGGTGAGCAGTTCTTC	CASSLNLGRGRGGGEQFF
TRBV11-2	TRBJ1-3	-	-	TGTGCCAGCAGCTTATGGGGGGTCGCAACGTCTGGAAACACCATATATTTT	CASSLWGVATSGNTIYF
TRBV5-1	TRBJ2-5	-	few	TGCGCCAGCAGCCCCAACGGCAGGCAAGAGACCCAGTACTTC	CASSPNGRQETQYF
TRBV4-2	TRBJ1-2	-	few	TGTGCCAGCAGCAAAAAAGATCAGGGCGGCTATGGCTACACCTTC	CASSKKDQGGYGYTF
TRBV19	TRBJ2-1	-	many	TGTGCCAGTATTTTTAGAGTTGGGGCGGGGAACAATGAGCAGTTCTTC	CASIFRVGAGNNEQFF
TRBV7-2	TRBJ1-1	-	many	TGTGCCAGCAGGAAGGCCTTTGAAGCTTTCTTT	CASRKAFEAFF
TRBV7-2	TRBJ1-1	-	many	TGTGCCAGCACCTTCGTGGACGACGGGGGATATACTGAAGCTTTCTTT	CASTFVDDGGYTEAFF
TRBV29-1	TRBJ1-1	TRBD1	few	TGCAGCGTTGTTCCCGGGACAGGGCGGAACACTGAAGCTTTCTTT	CSVVPGTGRNTEAFF
TRBV4-1	TRBJ1-5	-	few	TGCGCCAGCAGCCAAGCCCCGGCCGGACGGCCCCAGCATTTT	CASSQAPAGRPQHF
TRBV20-1	TRBJ2-7	-	-	TGCAGTGCTAGGGCCGCCACCCCCCGGGAGCAGTACTTC	CSARAATPREQYF
TRBV28	TRBJ2-2	-	-	TGTGCCAGCAGCCTAGGGGCGGGGGCCAAGGGCGGGGAGCTGTTTTTT	CASSLGAGAKGGELFF
TRBV18	TRBJ2-1	-	-	TGTGCCAGCTCACGCCGGGGCCCCCCGGACGGTGAGCAGTTCTTC	CASSRRGPPDGEQFF
TRBV25-1	TRBJ1-2	-	-	TGTGCCAGCAGTGAATATCAGGAGTATGGCTACACCTTC	CASSEYQEYGYTF
TRBV5-1	TRBJ1-4	-	-	TGCGCCAGCAGCCTGTCCGGGGCCCCTAATGAAAAACTGTTTTTT	CASSLSGAPNEKLFF
TRBV7-2	TRBJ1-1	-	many	TGTGCCAGCAGCCCCGGACGGAACACTGAAGCTTTCTTT	CASSPGRNTEAFF
TRBV28	TRBJ2-1	-	many	TGTGCCAGCAGTCCTGGGCCGCGTCATGAGCAGTTCTTC	CASSPGPRHEQFF
TRBV20-1	TRBJ2-3	-	-	TGCAGTTGGTTAGCGAGTCGAGTAGATACGCAGTATTTT	CSWLASRVDTQYF
TRBV28	TRBJ2-1	TRBD2	many	TGTGCCAGCAGTTTGCTAGCGGGGGGGCCGAATGAGCAGTTCTTC	CASSLLAGGPNEQFF
TRBV7-3	TRBJ2-3	TRBD2	many	TGTGCCAGCAGCCCAAGGGCGGGGGTGGGGGATACGCAGTATTTT	CASSPRAGVGDTQYF
TRBV7-2	TRBJ2-1	-	many	TGTGCCAGCACTTTCTACAATGAGCAGTTCTTC	CASTFYNEQFF
TRBV2	TRBJ2-5	-	few	TGTGCCAGCGGGTTCGCTCCCCAAGAGACCCAGTACTTC	CASGFAPQETQYF
TRBV12-3/TRBV12-4	TRBJ1-5	-	few	TGTGCCAGCAGTTTGAAGGGTGATCAGCCCCAGCATTTT	CASSLKGDQPQHF
TRBV27	TRBJ1-1	-	many	TGTGCCAGCAGTCCCTCCGCGGGTTCTGAAGCTTTCTTT	CASSPSAGSEAFF
TRBV28	TRBJ1-1	TRBD1	-	TGTGCCAGCAGCCTCCCTTACAGGGGGCCAGGGACAACTGAAGCTTTCTTT	CASSLPYRGPGTTEAFF
TRBV7-2	TRBJ2-1	TRBD2	many	TGTGCCAGCAGCTTAGCACCACTAGCGAGCAATGAGCAGTTCTTC	CASSLAPLASNEQFF
TRBV2	TRBJ1-5	-	few	TGTGCCAGCAGTTCCTATATTATCAAGCCCCAGCATTTT	CASSSYIIKPQHF
TRBV5-1	TRBJ2-2	TRBD1	few	TGCGCCAGCAGTTTACAGGGGGCGCAGAGCGGGGAGCTGTTTTTT	CASSLQGAQSGELFF
TRBV12-3/TRBV12-4	TRBJ1-5	TRBD1	-	TGTGCCAGCAGTTTACGGGGACAGTACAATCAGCCCCAGCATTTT	CASSLRGQYNQPQHF
TRBV14	TRBJ2-7	-	many	TGTGCCAGCAGCCCCGCGGGACTGATCTACGAGCAGTACTTC	CASSPAGLIYEQYF
TRBV5-1	TRBJ2-7	TRBD1	few	TGCGCCAGCAGCTTCCCGGGACAGGGGCCCTACGAGCAGTACTTC	CASSFPGQGPYEQYF
TRBV4-1	TRBJ1-1	-	many	TGCGCCAGCAGCTCGACGTCCCGGAACACTGAAGCTTTCTTT	CASSSTSRNTEAFF
TRBV7-2	TRBJ1-5	-	many	TGTGCCAGCAGCTTAGCACCTAGCAATCAGCCCCAGCATTTT	CASSLAPSNQPQHF
TRBV27	TRBJ2-3	-	few	TGTGCCAGCAGTCCCTTAGGAGATACGCAGTATTTT	CASSPLGDTQYF
TRBV2	TRBJ2-6	TRBD1	many	TGTGCCAGCAGTGCGAGACAGGGGGCACTCCTTACTCTCTCTGGGGCCAACGTCCTGACTTTC	CASSARQGALLTLSGANVLTF
TRBV11-3	TRBJ1-1	-	-	TGTGCCAGCAGAGGATGGCTCACTGAAGCTTTCTTT	CASRGWLTEAFF